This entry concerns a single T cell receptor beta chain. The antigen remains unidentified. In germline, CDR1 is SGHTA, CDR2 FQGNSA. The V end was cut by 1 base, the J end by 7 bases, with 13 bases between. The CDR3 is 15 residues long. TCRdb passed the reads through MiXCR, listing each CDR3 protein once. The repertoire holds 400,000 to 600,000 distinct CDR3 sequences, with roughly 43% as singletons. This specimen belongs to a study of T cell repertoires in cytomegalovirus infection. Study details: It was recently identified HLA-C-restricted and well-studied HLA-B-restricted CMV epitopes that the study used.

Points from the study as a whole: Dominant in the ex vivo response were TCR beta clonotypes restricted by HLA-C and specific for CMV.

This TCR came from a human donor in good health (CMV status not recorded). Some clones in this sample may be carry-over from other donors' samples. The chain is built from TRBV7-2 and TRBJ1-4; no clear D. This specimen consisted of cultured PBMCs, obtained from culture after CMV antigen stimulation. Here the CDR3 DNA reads TGTGCCAGCAGCTTAGATTCGGTCAGAGCTGAAAAACTGTTTTTT. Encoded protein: CASSLDSVRAEKLFF. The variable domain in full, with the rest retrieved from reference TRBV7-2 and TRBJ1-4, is GAGVSQSPSNKVTEKGKDVELRCDPISGHTALYWYRQSLGQGLEFLIYFQGNSAPDKSGLPSDRFSAERTGGSVSTLTIQRTQQEDSAVYLCASSLDSVRAEKLFFGSGTQLSVL.